This section outlines one T cell receptor beta chain sequence together with its context. The protocol was immunoSEQ multiplex PCR, while the TCRdb copy is restricted to in-frame clones and leaves out a portion. The sample lists about 250,000 clones, about 90% occurring once. CDR3 length equals 13 residues. Germline CDR1 reads MNHEY; CDR2 reads SMNVEV (reference sequence). V was trimmed by 2 bases and J by 2 bases, leaving 7 bases between them. The sample is drawn from a study of Ad26.COV2.S vaccination and SARS-CoV-2 variants. Documented treatment: about 20 received Ad26.COV2.S at low or high dose, single or two shots; about five received placebo; per-sample allocation not given. Day 63 following the first vaccine or placebo injection was when the samples were taken.

The genes are TRBV27 and TRBJ2-7; TRBD1 might be the D (5 bases). This sequence originates from a person between 18 and 60 years old who received the Ad26.COV2.S COVID-19 vaccine or a placebo. Sequences were derived from peripheral blood, sampled in a trial of Ad26.COV2.S vaccine versus placebo. CDR3 sequence: CASSLQGPYEQYF. CDR3 nucleotides: TGTGCCAGCAGTTTACAGGGCCCCTACGAGCAGTACTTC.